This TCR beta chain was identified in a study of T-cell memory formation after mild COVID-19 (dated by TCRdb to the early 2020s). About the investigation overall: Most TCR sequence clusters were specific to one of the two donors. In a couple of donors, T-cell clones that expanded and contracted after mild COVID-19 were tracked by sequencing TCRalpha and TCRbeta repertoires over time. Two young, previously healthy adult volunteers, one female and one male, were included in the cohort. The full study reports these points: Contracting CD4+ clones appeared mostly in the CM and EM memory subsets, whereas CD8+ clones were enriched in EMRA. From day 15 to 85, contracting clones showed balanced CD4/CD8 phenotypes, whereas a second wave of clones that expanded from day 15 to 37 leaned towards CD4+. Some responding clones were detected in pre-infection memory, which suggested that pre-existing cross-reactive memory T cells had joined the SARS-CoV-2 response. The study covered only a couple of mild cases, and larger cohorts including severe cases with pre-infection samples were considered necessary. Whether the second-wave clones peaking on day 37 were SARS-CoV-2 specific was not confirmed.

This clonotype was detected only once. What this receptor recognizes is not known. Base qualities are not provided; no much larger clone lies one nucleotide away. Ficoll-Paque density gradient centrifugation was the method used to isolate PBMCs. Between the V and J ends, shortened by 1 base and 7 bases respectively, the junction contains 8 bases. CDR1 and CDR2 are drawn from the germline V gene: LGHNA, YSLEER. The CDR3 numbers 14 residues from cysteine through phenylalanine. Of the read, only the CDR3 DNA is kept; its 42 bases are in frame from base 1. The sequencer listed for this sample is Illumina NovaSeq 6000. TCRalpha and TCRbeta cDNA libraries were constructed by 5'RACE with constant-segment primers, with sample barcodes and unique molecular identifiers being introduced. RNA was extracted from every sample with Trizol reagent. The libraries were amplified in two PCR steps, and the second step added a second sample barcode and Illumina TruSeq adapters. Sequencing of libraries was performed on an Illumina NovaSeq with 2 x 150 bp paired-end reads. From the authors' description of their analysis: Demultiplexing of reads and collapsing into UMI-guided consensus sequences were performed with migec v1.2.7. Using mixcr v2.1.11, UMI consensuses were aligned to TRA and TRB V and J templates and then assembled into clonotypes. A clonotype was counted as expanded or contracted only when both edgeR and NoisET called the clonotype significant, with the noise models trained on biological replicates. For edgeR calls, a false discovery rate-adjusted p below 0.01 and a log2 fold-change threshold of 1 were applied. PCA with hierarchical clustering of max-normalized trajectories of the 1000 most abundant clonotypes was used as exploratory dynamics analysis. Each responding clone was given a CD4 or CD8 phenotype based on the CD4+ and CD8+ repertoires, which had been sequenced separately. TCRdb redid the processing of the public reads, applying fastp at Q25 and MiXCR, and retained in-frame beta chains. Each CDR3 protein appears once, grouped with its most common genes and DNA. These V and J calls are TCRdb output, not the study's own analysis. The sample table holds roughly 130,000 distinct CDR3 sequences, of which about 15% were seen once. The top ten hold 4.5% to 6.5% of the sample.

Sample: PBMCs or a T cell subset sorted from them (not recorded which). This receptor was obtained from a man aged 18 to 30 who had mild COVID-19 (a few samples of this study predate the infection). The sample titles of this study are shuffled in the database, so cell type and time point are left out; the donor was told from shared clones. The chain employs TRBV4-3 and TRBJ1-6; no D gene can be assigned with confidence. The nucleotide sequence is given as TGCGCCAGCAGCCAAGGTCATCGGAATTCACCCCTCCACTTT. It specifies CASSQGHRNSPLHF.